Following are 13 T cell receptor beta chains from one sample sequenced in a study of cytomegalovirus exposure and HLA in healthy donors. The PCR made use of 60 Vbeta and 13 Jbeta primers. TCRdb's copy holds only in-frame clones and misses some; the assay was immunoSEQ multiplex PCR. The table includes over 100,000 clones, 80% to 90% detected once. Source material: PBMCs. Source of these receptors: a woman aged 25 to 45 in good health and CMV-seronegative.

V and J are TRBV10-3 and TRBJ2-4; a possible D gene is TRBD2 (6 bases). Germline CDR1 ENHRY, CDR2 SYGVKD. The CDR3 contains 15 residues. V dropped 2 bases and J dropped 4 bases, with 12 bases sitting between them. CDR3 coding DNA: TGTGCCATCAGTGAGGCACGGGGGACTAAAAACATTCAGTACTTC. Translation gives CAISEARGTKNIQYF.

This chain uses TRBV4-3 with TRBJ2-3; D possibly corresponds to TRBD2 (6 bases). The V gene lost 3 bases and the J gene lost 6 bases, with 13 bases spanning the gap. Germline CDR1 and CDR2: LGHNA and YSLEER. This CDR3 has 14 amino acids. This chain's CDR3 is CASSHTREIDTQYF. The CDR3 DNA sequence: TGCGCCAGCAGCCATACCCGGGAGATTGATACGCAGTATTTT.

The chain recombines TRBV4-3 with TRBJ2-3; 11 bases are a match to TRBD2. Unmatched junction bases numbered 8, after V lost 4 bases and J lost 8 bases. The germline V gene has CDR1 LGHNA and CDR2 YSLEER. This CDR3 has 15 amino acids. In DNA form, the CDR3 reads TGCGCCAGCAGCCCCGGGACTAGCGGCTCGGGTACGCAGTATTTT. Translating gives CASSPGTSGSGTQYF.

The chain recombines TRBV7-9 with TRBJ2-3, with D hard to call. This CDR3 has 15 amino acids. Between the trimmed V and J ends, which lost 4 bases and 1 base, there was a span of 12 bases. Germline V gene lookup returns CDR1 SEHNR and CDR2 FQNEAQ (reference sequence). CDR3 protein: CASSSNLLGTDTQYF. CDR3 DNA sequence: TGTGCCAGCAGCTCAAATTTACTGGGCACAGATACGCAGTATTTT.

This sequence joins TRBV27 and TRBJ2-7, with TRBD1 matching 8 bases. The J segment lost 2 bases and the V segment lost 5 bases, leaving 14 bases of the junction unmatched. CDR3 length equals 17 residues. The germline V gene has CDR1 MNHEY and CDR2 SMNVEV (reference sequence). In DNA, the CDR3 is TGTGCCAGCAGTGCGCTCCTGGACAGGGATGGTGCCTACGAGCAGTACTTC. This codes for CASSALLDRDGAYEQYF.

The chain is built from TRBV9 and TRBJ1-2; no firm D call. Trimming removed 0 bases from V and 8 bases from J, with 14 bases in between. The germline V gene encodes CDR1 SGDLS and CDR2 YYNGEE. This CDR3 is 14 amino acids long. The CDR3 DNA sequence: TGTGCCAGCAGCGTAGATCCAAAGGCGGGCGGCTACACCTTC. Its translation is CASSVDPKAGGYTF.

CDR3 coding DNA: TGTGCCACCAGCATGAGACAGGGGGCTGCTGGAAACACCATATATTTT. Protein product: CATSMRQGAAGNTIYF. The gene calls are TRBV15 and TRBJ1-3, with 10 bases lining up with TRBD1. In germline, CDR1 is LNHNV, CDR2 YYDKDF (reference sequence). The CDR3 length is 16 residues. V dropped 4 bases and J dropped 2; count of bases not matched to a gene: 5. The full variable domain, rest sourced from reference TRBV15 and TRBJ1-3, is DAMVIQNPRYQVTQFGKPVTLSCSQTLNHNVMYWYQQKSSQAPKLLFHYYDKDFNNEADTPDNFQSRRPNTSFCFLDIRSPGLGDTAMYLCATSMRQGAAGNTIYFGEGSWLTVV.

This rearrangement joins TRBV4-1 to TRBJ2-2; D is uncertain. The V end was cut by 4 bases, the J end by 6 bases, with 12 bases between. CDR3 length: 14 residues. The germline V gene encodes CDR1 MGHRA and CDR2 YSYEKL. The CDR3 nucleotides read TGCGCCAGCAGCCCCGAGGTCGTGGCCGGGGAGCTGTTTTTT. Translating gives CASSPEVVAGELFF.

This rearrangement joins TRBV18 to TRBJ2-7; 8 nucleotides align to TRBD1. V shed 4 bases and J 7 bases; nucleotides not matched to a gene: 6. Germline loops: CDR1 KGHSH, CDR2 LQKENI. CDR3 length equals 13 residues. The CDR3 bases are TGTGCCAGCTCACTGGGACAGGTATTTGAGCAGTACTTC. It codes for CASSLGQVFEQYF.

J is TRBJ2-1 and V is TRBV19; 8 nucleotides line up with TRBD2. Germline-derived CDR1 and CDR2 are LNHDA and SQIVND (reference sequence). V lost 1 base and J lost 0; bases outside the gene matches: 5. The CDR3 consists of 17 residues. The CDR3 is CASSIATGGFSYNEQFF. The CDR3, as DNA: TGTGCCAGTAGTATAGCCACGGGAGGGTTCTCCTACAATGAGCAGTTCTTC.

This clone turned up a few times. The chain has TRBV15 and TRBJ2-1; unclear D gene. CDR3 length: 13 residues. Trimming pared 0 bases from V and 9 bases from J, leaving 9 bases between. Germline CDR1 and CDR2: LNHNV and YYDKDF (reference sequence). For the CDR3, the DNA is TGTGCCACCAGCAGAGATGAACTATCTGAGCAGTTCTTC. The encoded protein is CATSRDELSEQFF.

This CDR3 is CASSPPEGGYYEQYF. CDR3 bases: TGTGCCAGCTCACCACCTGAAGGGGGCTACTACGAGCAGTACTTC. This chain connects TRBV18 to TRBJ2-7; 7 bases align to TRBD1. In germline, CDR1 is KGHSH, CDR2 LQKENI. The CDR3 runs 15 residues. V trimming: 0 bases; J trimming: 3 bases; junction bases outside the gene matches: 5.

This CDR3 reads CASSLAPGSTEQYF. In nucleotides, the CDR3 is TGCGCCAGCAGCTTGGCCCCGGGTTCCACCGAGCAGTACTTC. The chain couples TRBV5-1 to TRBJ2-7; D ambiguous. Germline loops: CDR1 SGHRS, CDR2 YFSETQ. V was cut by 0 bases and J by 6 bases, with 13 bases left in between. The CDR3 is made up of 14 amino acids.